This TCR beta chain is drawn from a study of blood T cell repertoires in COVID-19. Overall study: T cells, B-cell-depleted T cells, or PBMCs provided the cDNA or gDNA that served as material.

Two consecutive negative NP/OP PCR tests, clearance, or resolved symptoms defined Cohort 3 recovery. Germline CDR1 and CDR2: SGDLS and YYNGEE. This CDR3 spans 12 amino acids. V dropped 4 bases and J dropped 8 bases, with 12 bases sitting between them. Original data processing: Amplification from reference gene primers served as the basis for estimated nucleated cell counts. Data came from immunoSEQ multiplex PCR; TCRdb stores just in-frame clones and leaves some out. V, J and clone size are those of that table, while D and trimming were read from the DNA. The table shows 200,000 to 250,000 clones, with 65% to 85% occurring only once. This clone was seen once.

V and J are TRBV9 and TRBJ1-1, with D perhaps TRBD1 (6 bases). This TCR came from a woman aged 40 to 50 who had recovered from COVID-19. The sequencing input was PBMCs or T cells enriched from blood (not recorded which). The CDR3, as DNA: TGTGCCAGCAGCAGAAGGGGGGGAGAAGCTTTCTTT. Translating it yields CASSRRGGEAFF.